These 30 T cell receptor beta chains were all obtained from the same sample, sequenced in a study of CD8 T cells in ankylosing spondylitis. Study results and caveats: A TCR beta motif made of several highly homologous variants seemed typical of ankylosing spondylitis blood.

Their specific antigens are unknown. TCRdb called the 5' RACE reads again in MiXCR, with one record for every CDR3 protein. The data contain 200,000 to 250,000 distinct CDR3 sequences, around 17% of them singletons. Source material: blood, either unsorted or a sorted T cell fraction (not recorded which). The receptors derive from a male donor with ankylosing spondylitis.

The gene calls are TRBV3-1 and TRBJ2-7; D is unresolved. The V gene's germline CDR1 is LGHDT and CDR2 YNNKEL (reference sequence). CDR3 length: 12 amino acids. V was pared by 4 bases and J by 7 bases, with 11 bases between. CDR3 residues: CASSPQMGEQYF. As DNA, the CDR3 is TGTGCCAGCAGCCCCCAAATGGGTGAGCAGTACTTC.

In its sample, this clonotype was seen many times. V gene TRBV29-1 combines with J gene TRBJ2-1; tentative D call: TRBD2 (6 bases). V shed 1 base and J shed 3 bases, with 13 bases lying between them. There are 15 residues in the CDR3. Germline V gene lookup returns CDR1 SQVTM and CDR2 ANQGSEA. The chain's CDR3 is CSVEVWDSDYNEQFF. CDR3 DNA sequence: TGCAGCGTTGAAGTTTGGGACTCCGACTACAATGAGCAGTTCTTC.

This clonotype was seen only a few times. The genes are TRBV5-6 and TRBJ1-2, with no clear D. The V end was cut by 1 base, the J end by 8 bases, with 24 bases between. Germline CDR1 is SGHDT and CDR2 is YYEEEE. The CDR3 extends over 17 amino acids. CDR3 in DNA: TGTGCCAGCAGCTTGTTTAATTGGGCAGGCGCCGTAGGAGGCTACACCTTC. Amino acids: CASSLFNWAGAVGGYTF.

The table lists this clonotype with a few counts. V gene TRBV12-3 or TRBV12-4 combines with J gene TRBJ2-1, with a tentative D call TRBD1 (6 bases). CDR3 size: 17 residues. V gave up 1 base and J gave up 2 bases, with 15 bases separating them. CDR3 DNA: TGTGCCAGCAGTTTAGTACCGGACAGCCCGACCTACAATGAGCAGTTCTTC. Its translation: CASSLVPDSPTYNEQFF.

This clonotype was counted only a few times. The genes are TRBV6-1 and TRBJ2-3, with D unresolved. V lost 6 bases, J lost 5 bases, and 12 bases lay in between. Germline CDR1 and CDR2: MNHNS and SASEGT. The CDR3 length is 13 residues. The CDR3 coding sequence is TGTGCCAGCAGCCTCAGTACTCGAGATACGCAGTATTTT. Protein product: CASSLSTRDTQYF.

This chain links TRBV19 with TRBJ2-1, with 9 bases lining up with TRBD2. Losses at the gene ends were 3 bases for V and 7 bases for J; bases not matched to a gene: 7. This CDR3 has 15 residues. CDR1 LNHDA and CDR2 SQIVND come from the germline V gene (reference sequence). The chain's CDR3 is CASSIAASGDNEQFF. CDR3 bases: TGTGCCAGTAGTATTGCAGCTAGCGGGGATAATGAGCAGTTCTTC.

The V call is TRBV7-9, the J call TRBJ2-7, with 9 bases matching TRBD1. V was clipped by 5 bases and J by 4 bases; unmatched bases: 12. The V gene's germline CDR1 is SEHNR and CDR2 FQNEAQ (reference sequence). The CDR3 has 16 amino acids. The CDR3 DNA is TGTGCCAGCAGCAACCACAGGGGGCTCCTCTCTTACGAGCAGTACTTC. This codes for CASSNHRGLLSYEQYF.

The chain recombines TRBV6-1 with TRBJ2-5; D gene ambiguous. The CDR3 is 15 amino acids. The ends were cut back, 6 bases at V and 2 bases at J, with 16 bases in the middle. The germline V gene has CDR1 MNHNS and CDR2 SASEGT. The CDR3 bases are TGTGCCAGCAGAACCTCATCGAGTTCACAAGAGACCCAGTACTTC. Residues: CASRTSSSSQETQYF.

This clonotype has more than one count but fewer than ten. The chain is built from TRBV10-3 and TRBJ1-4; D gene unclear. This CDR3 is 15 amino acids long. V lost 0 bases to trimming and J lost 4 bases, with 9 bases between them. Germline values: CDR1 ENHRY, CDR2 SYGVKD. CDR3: CAISESQGFNEKLFF. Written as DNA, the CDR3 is TGTGCCATCAGTGAGTCCCAAGGCTTTAATGAAAAACTGTTTTTT.

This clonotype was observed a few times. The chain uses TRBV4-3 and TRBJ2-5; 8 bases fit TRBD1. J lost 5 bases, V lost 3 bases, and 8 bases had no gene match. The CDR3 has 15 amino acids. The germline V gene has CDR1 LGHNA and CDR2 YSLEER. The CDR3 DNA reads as TGCGCCAGCAGCCAGGACGCAGGGGGCTGGGAGACCCAGTACTTC. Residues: CASSQDAGGWETQYF.

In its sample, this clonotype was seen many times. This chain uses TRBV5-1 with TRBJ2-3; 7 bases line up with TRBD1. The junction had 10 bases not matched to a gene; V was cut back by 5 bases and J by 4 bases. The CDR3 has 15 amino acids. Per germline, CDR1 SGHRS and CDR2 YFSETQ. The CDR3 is CASRPWGQGADTQYF. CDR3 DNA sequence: TGCGCCAGCAGGCCCTGGGGGCAGGGGGCAGATACGCAGTATTTT.

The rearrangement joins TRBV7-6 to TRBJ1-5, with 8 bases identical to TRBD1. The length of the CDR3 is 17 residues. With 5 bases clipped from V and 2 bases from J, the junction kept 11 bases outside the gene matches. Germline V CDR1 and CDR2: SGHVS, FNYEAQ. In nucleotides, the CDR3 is TGTGCCAGCAGCCCATGGGCAGGGGGCGACGGCAATCAGCCCCAGCATTTT. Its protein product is CASSPWAGGDGNQPQHF.

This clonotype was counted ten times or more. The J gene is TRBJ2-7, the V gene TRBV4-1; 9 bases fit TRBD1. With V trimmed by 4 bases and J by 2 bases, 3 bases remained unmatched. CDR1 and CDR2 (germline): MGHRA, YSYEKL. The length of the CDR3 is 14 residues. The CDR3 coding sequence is TGCGCCAGCAGCCTAAGGACAGGGGCCTACGAGCAGTACTTC. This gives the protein CASSLRTGAYEQYF.

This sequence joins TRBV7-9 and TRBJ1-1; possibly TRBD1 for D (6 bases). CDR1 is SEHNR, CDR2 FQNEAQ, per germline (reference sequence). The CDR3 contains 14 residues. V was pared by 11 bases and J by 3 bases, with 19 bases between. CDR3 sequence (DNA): TGTGCCGGCACGCCTGGACAGAGGGACACTGAAGCTTTCTTT. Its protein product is CAGTPGQRDTEAFF. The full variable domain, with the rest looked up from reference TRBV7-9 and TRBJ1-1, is DTGVSQNPRHKITKRGQNVTFRCDPISEHNRLYWYRQTLGQGPEFLTYFQNEAQLEKSRLLSDRFSAERPKGSFSTLEIQRTEQGDSAMYLCAGTPGQRDTEAFFGQGTRLTVV.

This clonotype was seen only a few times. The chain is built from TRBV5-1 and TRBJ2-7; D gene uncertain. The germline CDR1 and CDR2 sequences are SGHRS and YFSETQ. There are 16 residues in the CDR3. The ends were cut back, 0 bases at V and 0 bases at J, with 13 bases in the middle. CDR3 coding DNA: TGCGCCAGCAGCTTGGGTGGGTACAGCTACTCCTACGAGCAGTACTTC. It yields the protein CASSLGGYSYSYEQYF.

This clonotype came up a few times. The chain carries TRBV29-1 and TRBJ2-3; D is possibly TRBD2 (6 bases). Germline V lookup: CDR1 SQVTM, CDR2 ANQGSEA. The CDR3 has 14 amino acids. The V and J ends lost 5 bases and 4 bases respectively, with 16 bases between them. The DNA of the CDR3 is TGCAGCGTTTACGGGGGTCTAACTGCAGATACGCAGTATTTT. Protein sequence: CSVYGGLTADTQYF.

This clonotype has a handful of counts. CDR3 residues: CASSPGEGGPYNEQFF. The DNA of the CDR3 is TGTGCCAGCAGCCCGGGCGAGGGGGGGCCCTACAATGAGCAGTTCTTC. The chain has TRBV3-1 and TRBJ2-1; weak D call: TRBD2 (7 bases). Germline V gives CDR1 LGHDT, CDR2 YNNKEL (reference sequence). This CDR3 region has 16 residues. Trimming cost V 4 bases and J 2 bases, with 15 bases left between them.

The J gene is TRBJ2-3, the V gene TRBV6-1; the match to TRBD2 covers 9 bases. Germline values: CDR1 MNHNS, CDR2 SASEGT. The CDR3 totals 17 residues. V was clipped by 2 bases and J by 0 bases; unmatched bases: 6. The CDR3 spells CASSEMAGGGSTDTQYF. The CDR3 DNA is TGTGCCAGCAGTGAAATGGCGGGAGGGGGAAGCACAGATACGCAGTATTTT.

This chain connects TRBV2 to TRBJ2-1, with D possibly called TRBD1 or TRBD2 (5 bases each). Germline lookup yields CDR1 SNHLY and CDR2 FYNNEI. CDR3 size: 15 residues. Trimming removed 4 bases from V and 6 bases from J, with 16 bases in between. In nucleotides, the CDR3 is TGTGCCAGCAGTGCCCGGGGAACGGGGCTCAATGAGCAGTTCTTC. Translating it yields CASSARGTGLNEQFF. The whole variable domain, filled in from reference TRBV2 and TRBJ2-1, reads EPEVTQTPSHQVTQMGQEVILRCVPISNHLYFYWYRQILGQKVEFLVSFYNNEISEKSEIFDDQFSVERPDGSNFTLKIRSTKLEDSAMYFCASSARGTGLNEQFFGPGTRLTVL.

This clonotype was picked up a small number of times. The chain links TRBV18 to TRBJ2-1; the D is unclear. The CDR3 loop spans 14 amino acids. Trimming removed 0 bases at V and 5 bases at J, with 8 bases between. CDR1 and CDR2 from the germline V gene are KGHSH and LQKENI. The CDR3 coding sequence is TGTGCCAGCTCACCACCGGTATATGACAATGAGCAGTTCTTC. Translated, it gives CASSPPVYDNEQFF.

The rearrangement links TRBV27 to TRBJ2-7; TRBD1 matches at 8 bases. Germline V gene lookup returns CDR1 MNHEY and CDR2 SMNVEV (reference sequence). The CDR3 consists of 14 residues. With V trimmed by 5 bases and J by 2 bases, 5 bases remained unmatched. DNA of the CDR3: TGTGCCAGCAGTCAGGACAGGGACACCTACGAGCAGTACTTC. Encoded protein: CASSQDRDTYEQYF.

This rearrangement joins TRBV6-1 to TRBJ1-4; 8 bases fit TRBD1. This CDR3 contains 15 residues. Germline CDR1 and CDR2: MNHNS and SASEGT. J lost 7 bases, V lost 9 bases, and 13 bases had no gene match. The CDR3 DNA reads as TGTGCCAGTAAACAGGGGGAGGATGCCCCTGAAAAACTGTTTTTT. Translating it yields CASKQGEDAPEKLFF.

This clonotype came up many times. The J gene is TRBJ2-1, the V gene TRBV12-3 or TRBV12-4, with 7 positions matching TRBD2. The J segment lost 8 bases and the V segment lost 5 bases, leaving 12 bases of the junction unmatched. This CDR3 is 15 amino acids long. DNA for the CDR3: TGTGCCAGCAGTCTCCGGGACTACCCCTCTGATGAGCAGTTCTTC. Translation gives CASSLRDYPSDEQFF.

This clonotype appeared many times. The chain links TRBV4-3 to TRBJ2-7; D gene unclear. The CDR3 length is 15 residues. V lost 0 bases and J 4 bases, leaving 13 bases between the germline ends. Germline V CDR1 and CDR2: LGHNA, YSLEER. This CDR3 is CASSQDRRSSYEQYF. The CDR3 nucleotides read TGCGCCAGCAGCCAAGATCGCAGGTCCTCATACGAGCAGTACTTC.

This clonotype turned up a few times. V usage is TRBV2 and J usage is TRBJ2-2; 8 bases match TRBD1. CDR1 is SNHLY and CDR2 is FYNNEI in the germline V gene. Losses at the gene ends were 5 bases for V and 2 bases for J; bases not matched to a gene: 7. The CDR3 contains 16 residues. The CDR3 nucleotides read TGTGCCAGCAGTCCCCGGACAGGGATTAACACCGGGGAGCTGTTTTTT. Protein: CASSPRTGINTGELFF. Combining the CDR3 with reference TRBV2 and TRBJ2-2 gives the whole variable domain EPEVTQTPSHQVTQMGQEVILRCVPISNHLYFYWYRQILGQKVEFLVSFYNNEISEKSEIFDDQFSVERPDGSNFTLKIRSTKLEDSAMYFCASSPRTGINTGELFFGEGSRLTVL.

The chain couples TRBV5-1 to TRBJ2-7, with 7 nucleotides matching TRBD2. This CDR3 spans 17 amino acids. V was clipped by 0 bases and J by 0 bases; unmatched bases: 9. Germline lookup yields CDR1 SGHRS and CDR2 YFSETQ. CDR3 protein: CASSLVVSGPSSYEQYF. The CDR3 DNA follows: TGCGCCAGCAGCTTGGTGGTTAGCGGGCCTAGCTCCTACGAGCAGTACTTC.

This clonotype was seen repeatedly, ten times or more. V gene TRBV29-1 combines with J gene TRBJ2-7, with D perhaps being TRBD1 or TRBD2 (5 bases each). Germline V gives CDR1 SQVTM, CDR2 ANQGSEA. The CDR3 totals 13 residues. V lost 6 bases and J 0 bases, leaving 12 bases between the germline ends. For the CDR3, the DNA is TGCAGCGTCGGCTGGGGGAGCTCCTACGAGCAGTACTTC. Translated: CSVGWGSSYEQYF.

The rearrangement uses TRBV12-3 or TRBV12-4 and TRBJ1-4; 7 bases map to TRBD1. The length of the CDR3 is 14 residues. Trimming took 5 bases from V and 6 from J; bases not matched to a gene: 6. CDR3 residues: CASSPGRGHEKLFF. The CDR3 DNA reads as TGTGCCAGCAGTCCCGGGAGGGGGCATGAAAAACTGTTTTTT.

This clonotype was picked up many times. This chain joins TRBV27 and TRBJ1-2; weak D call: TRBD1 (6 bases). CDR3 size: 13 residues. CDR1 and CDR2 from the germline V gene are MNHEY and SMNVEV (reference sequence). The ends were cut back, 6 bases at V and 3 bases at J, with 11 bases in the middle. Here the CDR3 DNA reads TGTGCCAGCAGCGGGGGGGGCCACTATGGCTACACCTTC. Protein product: CASSGGGHYGYTF.

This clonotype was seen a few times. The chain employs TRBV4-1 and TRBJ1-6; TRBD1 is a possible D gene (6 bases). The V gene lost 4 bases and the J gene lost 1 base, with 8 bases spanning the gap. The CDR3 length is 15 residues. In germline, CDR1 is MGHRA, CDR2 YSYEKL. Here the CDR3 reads CASSPGQSYNSPLHF. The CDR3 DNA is TGCGCCAGCAGCCCCGGACAGTCCTATAATTCACCCCTCCACTTT.